This T cell receptor (beta chain) was observed in a study of T cell changes during pregnancy in multiple sclerosis. CDR3 length: 14 amino acids. Germline lookup yields CDR1 SGDLS and CDR2 YYNGEE. V lost 1 base and J lost 4, with 11 bases in between. Some clones are missing from TCRdb's copy, which holds only in-frame ones; the method was immunoSEQ multiplex PCR. Altogether about 48,000 clones are present, 94% being singletons, with the ten largest covering approximately 0.49%. This material consisted of CD4+ T cells from peripheral blood mononuclear cells, taken in the first trimester of pregnancy. The chain links TRBV9 to TRBJ1-2; D gene ambiguous. The TCR originated in a female donor with multiple sclerosis, enrolled in a pregnancy study. CDR3 residues: CASSVNQISYGYTF. In DNA form, the CDR3 reads TGTGCCAGCAGCGTAAATCAGATTTCCTATGGCTACACCTTC.